The following is a TCR beta chain sequence with its context. Its target is unknown. These data come from a study of OX40 agonist ivuxolimab in advanced cancers. Study-level points and caveats: At 0.1 to 3.0 mg/kg, CD4+ and CD8+ blood T cells expanded clonally by week 6.

The CDR3 covers 15 residues. Sequenced by immunoSEQ multiplex PCR; TCRdb stores in-frame clones only, minus some. This table holds more than 50,000 clones, 70% to 90% found once. Sequences were derived from CD4+ or CD8+ T cells sorted from blood, sampled in a trial of the OX40 agonist ivuxolimab. The chain carries TRBV21-1 and TRBJ1-2. TRBV21-1 is listed as a pseudogene. The receptor was derived from an adult with an advanced solid tumor such as melanoma, head and neck, liver or kidney cancer. Here the CDR3 DNA reads TGTGCCAGCAGCAATTGGTGGGACCGGGTCTATGGCTACACCTTC. This codes for CASSNWWDRVYGYTF.